The subject of this entry is one TCR beta chain. Clones were read by immunoSEQ multiplex PCR, and TCRdb kept only the in-frame ones, dropping some. Of 30,000 to 35,000 clones in the sample, roughly 90% were seen once. The sample belongs to a study of blood T cell repertoires in COVID-19. Study-wide background: T cells, B-cell-depleted T cells, or PBMCs supplied cDNA or gDNA.

Per the germline V gene, CDR1 is MNHEY and CDR2 is SMNVEV (reference sequence). The CDR3 totals 17 residues. The trim removed 1 base at V and 0 bases at J, leaving 4 bases unmatched. Sequenced input: peripheral blood. The TCR originated in a human donor in a cohort sampled during active COVID-19. The J gene is TRBJ2-3, the V gene TRBV27; TRBD2 agrees at 10 bases. Here the CDR3 DNA reads TGTGCCAGCAGTTTATTCACTAGCGGGACAAGCACAGATACGCAGTATTTT. It codes for CASSLFTSGTSTDTQYF.